What follows describes a single TCR beta chain. This entry comes from a study of control samples from healthy donors and cancer patients. Germline CDR1 and CDR2: MNHNS and SASEGT. The CDR3 extends over 13 amino acids. The V and J ends lost 2 bases and 10 bases, in that order; junction bases with no gene match: 5. TCRdb's table, derived via immunoSEQ multiplex PCR, lists solely in-frame clones and lacks some. This table holds around 180,000 clones, 88% found once. This TCR was sampled from a woman younger than 45 in good health. This chain links TRBV6-1 with TRBJ2-1; TRBD2 agrees at 7 bases. Sample: blood. The CDR3 DNA reads as TGTGCCAGCAGTGAATCTGGGGGAGGGGAGCAGTTCTTC. This sequence encodes CASSESGGGEQFF.